This record concerns one T cell receptor (beta chain) sequence. In the study's own analysis: Scientists estimated how many nucleated cells there were by amplifying reference gene primers. Assay: immunoSEQ multiplex PCR; the TCRdb copy retains only in-frame clones and omits some. That table is the source of V, J and clone size, and D and trimming were worked out from the DNA. The sample contains under 300,000 clones, 88% of which appear only once. Germline V lookup: CDR1 SGHAT, CDR2 FQNNGV. Trimming shortened V by 5 bases and J by 0 bases, and 17 bases separated the two germline ends. The CDR3 spans 16 residues. This sample was included in a study of blood T cell repertoires in COVID-19. Turning to the study itself: Researchers got acute and convalescent COVID-19 samples from the United States, Italy and Spain.

The sample comprised peripheral blood. The chain couples TRBV11-2 to TRBJ2-7; tentatively, D is TRBD2 (7 bases). This clonotype was obtained from a woman aged 40 to 50 who had recovered from COVID-19. The CDR3 here is CASSPLGGDTSYEQYF. Written as DNA, the CDR3 is TGTGCCAGCAGCCCATTGGGGGGGGACACCTCCTACGAGCAGTACTTC.